This T cell receptor (beta chain) was found in a study of cytomegalovirus exposure and HLA in healthy donors. Study in general: Unique TCR beta sequences numbering 95 million to 130 million came from 150 million to 200 million T cells in an earlier analysis.

CDR1 and CDR2 (germline): KGHSH, LQKENI. After removal of 2 bases from V and 3 bases from J, the junction contained 3 bases not matched to a gene. The CDR3 consists of 15 residues. Primers included in the PCR were 60 Vbeta and 13 Jbeta primers. Per the study methods: Per a later analysis, the number of unique TCR beta chains was around 80 million, of which 9 million to 14 million were shared. Some clones are missing from TCRdb's copy, which holds only in-frame ones; the method was immunoSEQ multiplex PCR. Clonal size and the V and J genes are those of that table, whereas D and trimming came from the DNA. This table has 200,000 to 250,000 clones, around 75% appearing once.

The V and J genes are TRBV18 and TRBJ2-1; 8 bases are a match to TRBD2. This clonotype was obtained from a woman in her 30s in good health and CMV-seronegative. Sequencing was performed on PBMCs. CDR3: CASSPTLAGYNEQFF. The CDR3 DNA is TGTGCCAGCTCACCAACTCTAGCGGGCTACAATGAGCAGTTCTTC.